There are a few counts of the clone carrying this T cell receptor (beta chain). In germline, CDR1 is SNHLY, CDR2 FYNNEI. CDR3 length equals 14 residues. The trim removed 7 bases at V and 6 bases at J, leaving 3 bases unmatched. TCRdb independently ran MiXCR on the 5' RACE reads; one entry per CDR3 protein. The sample gives about 340,000 distinct CDR3 sequences, 20% to 25% of which show up once; under 25% is in the top ten. This sample was included in a study of T-cell memory formation after mild COVID-19. This TCR came from a young man who had mild COVID-19 (a few samples of this study predate the infection). Cell type and time point are not known. The genes are TRBV2 and TRBJ2-1; 13 bases are shared with TRBD2. The sequencing input was PBMCs or a T cell subset sorted from them (not recorded which). This CDR3 reads CASTRTSGGNEQFF. The DNA of the CDR3 is TGTGCCAGCACCCGGACTAGCGGGGGCAATGAGCAGTTCTTC.